The 27 T cell receptor beta chains given below trace back to one sample, sequenced in a study of T cell repertoires in cytomegalovirus infection. TCRdb reprocessed the reads with MiXCR, giving one entry per CDR3 protein. The sample has around 900,000 distinct CDR3 sequences; roughly 30% are singletons. Their antigen targets remain unknown. The specimen was cultured CD8+ T cells from PBMCs, collected from culture after CMV antigen stimulation. The receptors were gathered from a human donor in good health (CMV status not recorded). Some clones in this sample may be carry-over from other donors' samples.

This clonotype occurred a few times. The V and J genes are TRBV7-8 and TRBJ2-7; the D call may be TRBD1 or TRBD2 (5 bases each). Trimming shortened V by 3 bases and J by 7 bases, and 19 bases separated the two germline ends. The CDR3 spans 15 residues. Germline CDR1 reads SGHVS; CDR2 reads FQNEAQ. The CDR3 region is CASSFNSGFWGEQYF. The CDR3 DNA reads TGTGCCAGCAGCTTTAACTCCGGGTTCTGGGGGGAGCAGTACTTC.

The chain uses TRBV20-1 and TRBJ2-2; tentatively, D is TRBD2 (5 bases). The V end was cut by 3 bases, the J end by 3 bases, with 20 bases between. The CDR3 sequence is 17 residues long. Per germline, CDR1 DFQATT and CDR2 SNEGSKA (reference sequence). The CDR3 region is CSASSDRGLFYTGELFF. In nucleotides, the CDR3 is TGCAGTGCTAGTTCAGATCGGGGTCTATTTTACACCGGGGAGCTGTTTTTT.

In its sample, this clonotype was seen a few times. The chain carries TRBV19 and TRBJ2-1; the D is unclear. The CDR3 length is 16 residues. Trimming stripped 7 bases from V and 0 bases from J, with 16 bases between. Per germline, CDR1 LNHDA and CDR2 SQIVND (reference sequence). The CDR3 region has the DNA TGTGCCAGTACCAATGAACAGTACCCCTCCTACAATGAGCAGTTCTTC. It encodes CASTNEQYPSYNEQFF.

Only a few counts were recorded for this clonotype. The rearrangement links TRBV7-9 to TRBJ2-5; no firm D call. The CDR3 is made up of 18 amino acids. V was pared by 5 bases and J by 1 base, with 23 bases between. CDR1 SEHNR and CDR2 FQNEAQ come from the germline V gene (reference sequence). The CDR3 reads CASSPQDWTDLVQETQYF. CDR3 sequence (DNA): TGTGCCAGCAGCCCTCAAGACTGGACGGATCTGGTCCAAGAGACCCAGTACTTC.

At least ten counts were recorded for this clonotype. The V and J genes are TRBV7-8 and TRBJ1-5; TRBD1 might be the D (5 bases). V lost 5 bases to trimming and J lost 0 bases, with 23 bases between them. Germline loops: CDR1 SGHVS, CDR2 FQNEAQ. This CDR3 has 19 amino acids. This CDR3 is CASSPMTGPRGYSNQPQHF. The CDR3 DNA is TGTGCCAGCAGCCCGATGACGGGACCCCGGGGATATAGCAATCAGCCCCAGCATTTT. Looking up the rest from reference TRBV7-8 and TRBJ1-5 gives the full variable domain: GAGVSQSPRYKVAKRGQDVALRCDPISGHVSLFWYQQALGQGPEFLTYFQNEAQLDKSGLPSDRFFAERPEGSVSTLKIQRTQQEDSAVYLCASSPMTGPRGYSNQPQHFGDGTRLSIL.

This clonotype was counted once. The rearrangement joins TRBV2 to TRBJ2-2; 8 nucleotides match TRBD1. Trimming cost V 3 bases and J 6 bases; bases outside gene matches: 3. The V gene's germline CDR1 is SNHLY and CDR2 FYNNEI. The CDR3 is 14 amino acids. CDR3 protein: CASSETGVAGELFF. In DNA, the CDR3 is TGTGCCAGCAGTGAGACAGGGGTTGCCGGGGAGCTGTTTTTT.

This clonotype was seen ten or more times. Written as DNA, the CDR3 is TGTGCCAGCAGCTTACCCCTCGGTCAGGGGCCGAACACCGGGGAGCTGTTTTTT. Its translation: CASSLPLGQGPNTGELFF. The chain is built from TRBV7-2 and TRBJ2-2, with D perhaps TRBD1 (6 bases). The V end lost 2 bases, the J end lost 0 bases, and 16 bases lay between the germline ends. The germline CDR1 and CDR2 sequences are SGHTA and FQGNSA. The CDR3 has 18 residues.

This clonotype was observed a handful of times. CDR3 loop: CAISEGQGKAEQYF. In DNA form, the CDR3 reads TGTGCCATCAGTGAAGGACAGGGTAAAGCGGAGCAGTACTTC. The chain recombines TRBV10-3 with TRBJ2-7, with 8 bases identical to TRBD1. Germline CDR1 reads ENHRY; CDR2 reads SYGVKD. There are 14 residues in the CDR3. V lost 3 bases to trimming and J lost 7 bases; unmatched junction nucleotides: 8.

The rearrangement links TRBV9 to TRBJ1-2; D not certain. The CDR3 length is 13 residues. The V gene's germline CDR1 is SGDLS and CDR2 YYNGEE. Trimming took 3 bases from V and 4 from J, leaving 10 bases between them. CDR3 DNA sequence: TGTGCCAGCAGCGCCCGGTCCATCTATGGCTACACCTTC. It codes for CASSARSIYGYTF.

This clonotype appeared once. The chain employs TRBV2 and TRBJ1-2; unclear D gene. Trimming pared 10 bases from V and 2 bases from J, leaving 14 bases between. Germline CDR1 reads SNHLY; CDR2 reads FYNNEI. CDR3 length: 13 amino acids. CDR3 residues: CATIKTGNYGYTF. The CDR3 DNA is TGTGCCACCATAAAGACCGGGAACTATGGCTACACCTTC.

The chain uses TRBV6-1 and TRBJ2-7; 7 bases are a match to TRBD2. The CDR3 runs 15 residues. Trimming cost V 2 bases and J 3 bases; bases outside gene matches: 7. Germline CDR1 is MNHNS and CDR2 is SASEGT. Here the CDR3 reads CASSERREGVYEQYF. DNA for the CDR3: TGTGCCAGCAGTGAAAGAAGGGAGGGAGTCTACGAGCAGTACTTC.

This clonotype was observed a handful of times. The chain joins TRBV27 to TRBJ2-1; D is uncertain. The CDR3 sequence is 13 residues long. Trimming shortened V by 1 base and J by 5 bases, and 6 bases separated the two germline ends. In germline, CDR1 is MNHEY, CDR2 SMNVEV (reference sequence). This CDR3 reads CASSLWTDNEQFF. The CDR3 DNA is TGTGCCAGCAGTTTATGGACCGACAATGAGCAGTTCTTC.

The chain employs TRBV6-6 and TRBJ2-7; 9 nucleotides match TRBD1. Germline values: CDR1 MNHNY, CDR2 SVGAGI (reference sequence). The CDR3 has 15 amino acids. J was trimmed by 0 bases and V by 6 bases; bases with no gene match: 6. Here the CDR3 DNA reads TGTGCCAGCAGGGCTACAGGGGGCGGCTCCTACGAGCAGTACGTC. It codes for CASRATGGGSYEQYV.

This clonotype was picked up a small number of times. The J gene is TRBJ1-6, the V gene TRBV28; no firm D call. Trimming took off 5 bases at V and 0 bases at J, with 11 bases between the two ends. Germline CDR1 MDHEN, CDR2 SYDVKM. This CDR3 comprises 16 residues. The CDR3 spells CASSHRWASYNSPLHF. CDR3 bases: TGTGCCAGCAGTCATCGGTGGGCCTCCTATAATTCACCCCTCCACTTT.

The chain couples TRBV2 to TRBJ2-1; TRBD2 matches at 9 bases. Losses at the gene ends were 6 bases for V and 15 bases for J; bases not matched to a gene: 15. Per germline, CDR1 SNHLY and CDR2 FYNNEI. The CDR3 is 14 residues long. This CDR3 reads CASRGSGGLREGFF. The CDR3 bases are TGTGCCAGCAGAGGTAGCGGGGGTCTTCGCGAGGGGTTCTTC.

V and J are TRBV19 and TRBJ2-1; D unresolved. This CDR3 contains 13 residues. The V end lost 1 base, the J end lost 4 bases, and 5 bases lay between the germline ends. The germline V gene has CDR1 LNHDA and CDR2 SQIVND (reference sequence). The CDR3 DNA is TGTGCCAGTAGTATAGCAGAGTACAATGAGCAGTTCTTC. Residues: CASSIAEYNEQFF.

As for this clonotype: One end of the junction fails to match germline, which may point to a read error. The rearrangement links TRBV27 to TRBJ1-2; TRBD1 aligns across 7 bases. This CDR3 contains 14 residues. Germline-derived CDR1 and CDR2 are MNHEY and SMNVEV (reference sequence). In nucleotides, the CDR3 is TGTGCCAACAGTTTCGGGACAGATACTTATGGCTACACCTTC. Amino acid sequence: CANSFGTDTYGYTF.

The CDR3 protein is CASSYREGYTF. The DNA of the CDR3 is TGTGCCAGCAGTTATAGGGAGGGCTACACCTTC. The rearrangement links TRBV6-6 to TRBJ1-2; D unresolved. Germline V gene data show CDR1 as MNHNY and CDR2 as SVGAGI (reference sequence). The ends were cut back, 3 bases at V and 8 bases at J, with 7 bases in the middle. The CDR3 contains 11 residues.

The sample holds a few counts of this clonotype. For the CDR3, the DNA is TGTGCCAGCAGTCCCAGTGTAGGTGGCTACACCTTC. This codes for CASSPSVGGYTF. V usage is TRBV6-5 and J usage is TRBJ1-2; the D is unclear. CDR1 and CDR2 from the germline V gene are MNHEY and SVGAGI. CDR3 length equals 12 residues. Trimming cost V 5 bases and J 7 bases, with 11 bases left between them.

V gene TRBV7-6 combines with J gene TRBJ1-2; 7 bases are shared with TRBD1. The CDR3 consists of 15 residues. Germline V lookup: CDR1 SGHVS, CDR2 FNYEAQ. Trimming removed 5 bases from V and 8 bases from J; junction bases left unmatched: 14. The CDR3 here is CASSAEVTGVRGYTF. The CDR3 DNA sequence: TGTGCCAGCAGCGCCGAAGTTACAGGGGTTCGGGGCTACACCTTC.

V is TRBV20-1 and J is TRBJ2-1; 9 bases agree with TRBD2. The CDR3 runs to 15 residues. Germline-derived CDR1 and CDR2 are DFQATT and SNEGSKA (reference sequence). Losses at the gene ends were 1 base for V and 1 base for J; bases not matched to a gene: 2. CDR3 residues: CSARGLAVSYNEQFF. DNA for the CDR3: TGCAGTGCTAGAGGACTAGCGGTATCCTACAATGAGCAGTTCTTC.

In this sample, this clonotype turned up a few times. The genes are TRBV13 and TRBJ1-1, with 10 bases fitting TRBD1. Germline CDR1 PRHDT, CDR2 FYEKMQ (reference sequence). Trimming removed 3 bases from V and 3 bases from J; junction bases left unmatched: 4. This CDR3 comprises 15 residues. This CDR3 is CASSLGTGEYTEAFF. In DNA form, the CDR3 reads TGTGCCAGCAGCTTGGGGACAGGGGAGTACACTGAAGCTTTCTTT.

The chain joins TRBV2 to TRBJ1-5; D not certain. CDR3 size: 13 residues. In germline, CDR1 is SNHLY, CDR2 FYNNEI. V lost 6 bases, J lost 2 bases, and 8 bases lay in between. CDR3 sequence: CASRDLGNQPQHF. CDR3 nucleotides: TGTGCCAGCAGAGATCTGGGCAATCAGCCCCAGCATTTT.

The sample holds many counts of this clonotype. The chain joins TRBV6-1 to TRBJ2-2; possible D gene TRBD1, 6 bases. In germline, CDR1 is MNHNS, CDR2 SASEGT. The CDR3 is 14 amino acids. Trimming removed 8 bases from V and 0 bases from J, with 10 bases in between. CDR3 bases: TGTGCCAGCCACGACAGGACGAACACCGGGGAGCTGTTTTTT. It codes for CASHDRTNTGELFF.

This clonotype was recorded a few times. The chain links TRBV4-1 to TRBJ1-1; D is perhaps TRBD1 (6 bases). V lost 0 bases and J lost 4, with 9 bases in between. This CDR3 has 14 residues. Germline V gene sequence: CDR1 MGHRA, CDR2 YSYEKL. CDR3 sequence reads: CASSQERGTTEAFF. The CDR3 bases are TGCGCCAGCAGCCAAGAGAGGGGGACCACTGAAGCTTTCTTT.

This clonotype was seen a few times. The germline gene is not matched at one end of the junction; a read error may be the cause. The V gene is TRBV6-2 or TRBV6-3, the J gene TRBJ2-5; TRBD2 matches 13 bases. The germline V gene encodes CDR1 MNHEY and CDR2 SVGEGT. This CDR3 spans 16 amino acids. In DNA form, the CDR3 reads TGTGCCAGCAGCCTGACTAGCGGGGGGATCCAAGAGAGCCAGTACTTC. Amino acids: CASSLTSGGIQESQYF.

This clonotype was seen ten or more times. This chain uses TRBV7-2 with TRBJ2-7; 10 positions match TRBD1. In germline, CDR1 is SGHTA, CDR2 FQGNSA. With 6 bases clipped from V and 4 bases from J, the junction kept 9 bases outside the gene matches. CDR3 size: 15 residues. DNA for the CDR3: TGTGCCAGCAGTTTTTTAGGACAGGGGGTTTACGAGCAGTACTTC. Protein product: CASSFLGQGVYEQYF.